This T cell receptor (beta chain) was captured in a study of cytomegalovirus exposure and HLA in healthy donors. The PCR had 60 Vbeta and 13 Jbeta primers. Measured with immunoSEQ multiplex PCR; TCRdb has only the in-frame clones, and not every one. The table has 170,000 or so clones, over 65% seen once; the top ten hold 1.2% to 1.5%. With respect to this clone: Its ends do not fully match the called genes, so a read error is possible.

The CDR3 is made up of 15 amino acids. From germline, CDR1 is LNHDA and CDR2 SQIVND (reference sequence). Sample: PBMCs. This TCR was sampled from a young woman in good health and CMV-seropositive. The J gene is TRBJ1-1, the V gene TRBV19; 8 nucleotides align to TRBD1. CDR3 sequence (DNA): TGTGCCAGTAGTCCTCTCCAACAGGGGGTCTTACGGCGGGACTTT. Translation: CASSPLQQGVLRRDF.